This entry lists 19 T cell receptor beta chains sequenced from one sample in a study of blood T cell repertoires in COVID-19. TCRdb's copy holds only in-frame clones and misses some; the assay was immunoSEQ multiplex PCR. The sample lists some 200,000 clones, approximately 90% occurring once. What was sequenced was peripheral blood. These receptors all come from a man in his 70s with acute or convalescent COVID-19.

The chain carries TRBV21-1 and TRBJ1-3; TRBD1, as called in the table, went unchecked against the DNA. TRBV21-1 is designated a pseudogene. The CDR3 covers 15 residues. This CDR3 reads CASSSAQGYGNTIYF. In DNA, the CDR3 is TGTGCCAGCAGCAGTGCACAGGGCTATGGAAACACCATATATTTT.

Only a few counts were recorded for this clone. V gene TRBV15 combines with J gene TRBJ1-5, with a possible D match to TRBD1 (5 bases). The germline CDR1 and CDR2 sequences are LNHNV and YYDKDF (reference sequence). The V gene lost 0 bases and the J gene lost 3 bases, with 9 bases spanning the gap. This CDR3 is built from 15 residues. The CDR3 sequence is CATSRDKGYNQPQHF. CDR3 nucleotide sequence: TGTGCCACCAGCAGAGATAAGGGGTACAATCAGCCCCAGCATTTT. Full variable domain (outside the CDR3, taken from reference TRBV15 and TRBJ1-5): DAMVIQNPRYQVTQFGKPVTLSCSQTLNHNVMYWYQQKSSQAPKLLFHYYDKDFNNEADTPDNFQSRRPNTSFCFLDIRSPGLGDTAMYLCATSRDKGYNQPQHFGDGTRLSIL.

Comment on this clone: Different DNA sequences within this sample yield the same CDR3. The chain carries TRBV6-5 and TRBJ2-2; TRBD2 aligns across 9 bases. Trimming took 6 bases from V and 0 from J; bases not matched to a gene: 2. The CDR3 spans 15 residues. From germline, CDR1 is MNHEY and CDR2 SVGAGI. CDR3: CASSLAGANTGELFF. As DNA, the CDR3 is TGTGCCAGCAGCTTAGCGGGAGCGAACACCGGGGAGCTGTTTTTT.

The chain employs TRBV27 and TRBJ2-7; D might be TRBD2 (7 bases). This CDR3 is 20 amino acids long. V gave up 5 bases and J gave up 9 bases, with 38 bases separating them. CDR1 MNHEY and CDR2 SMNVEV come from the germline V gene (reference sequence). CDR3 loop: CASSPTSGGLVYSGGLRQYF. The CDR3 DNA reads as TGTGCCAGCAGTCCAACCTCGGGGGGCCTAGTCTATAGCGGTGGATTGAGGCAGTACTTC.

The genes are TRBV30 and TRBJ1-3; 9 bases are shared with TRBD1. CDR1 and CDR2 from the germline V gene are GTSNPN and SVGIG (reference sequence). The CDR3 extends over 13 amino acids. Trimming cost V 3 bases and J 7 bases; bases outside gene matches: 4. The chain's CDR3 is CAWSLQGANTIYF. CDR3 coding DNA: TGTGCCTGGAGCCTACAGGGGGCGAACACCATATATTTT.

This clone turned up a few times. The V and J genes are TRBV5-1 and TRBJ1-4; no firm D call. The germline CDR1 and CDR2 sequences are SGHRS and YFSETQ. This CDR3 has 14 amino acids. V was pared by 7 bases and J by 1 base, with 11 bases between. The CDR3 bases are TGCGCCAGCGGAGACGGAGGAACTAATGAAAAACTGTTTTTT. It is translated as CASGDGGTNEKLFF.

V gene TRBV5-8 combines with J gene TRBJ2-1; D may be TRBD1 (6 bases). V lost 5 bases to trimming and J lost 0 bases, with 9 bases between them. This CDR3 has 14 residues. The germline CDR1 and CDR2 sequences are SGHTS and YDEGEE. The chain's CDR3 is CASRRRGSYNEQFF. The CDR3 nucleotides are TGTGCCAGCAGGCGCAGGGGCTCCTACAATGAGCAGTTCTTC.

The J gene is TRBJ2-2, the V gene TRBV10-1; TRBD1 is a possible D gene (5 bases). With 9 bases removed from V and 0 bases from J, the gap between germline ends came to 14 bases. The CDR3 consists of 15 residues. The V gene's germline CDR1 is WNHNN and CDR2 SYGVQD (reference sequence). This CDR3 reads CASPTDTTNTGELFF. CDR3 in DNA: TGCGCCAGTCCGACGGACACTACGAACACCGGGGAGCTGTTTTTT.

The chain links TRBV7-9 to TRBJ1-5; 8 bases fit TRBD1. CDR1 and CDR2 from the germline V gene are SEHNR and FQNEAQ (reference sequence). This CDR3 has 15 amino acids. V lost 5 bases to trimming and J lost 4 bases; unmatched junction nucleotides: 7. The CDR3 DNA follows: TGTGCCAGCAGCCCAGGGACAGGAGGGAATCAGCCCCAGCATTTT. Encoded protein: CASSPGTGGNQPQHF. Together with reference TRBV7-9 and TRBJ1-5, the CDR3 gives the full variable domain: DTGVSQNPRHKITKRGQNVTFRCDPISEHNRLYWYRQTLGQGPEFLTYFQNEAQLEKSRLLSDRFSAERPKGSFSTLEIQRTEQGDSAMYLCASSPGTGGNQPQHFGDGTRLSIL.

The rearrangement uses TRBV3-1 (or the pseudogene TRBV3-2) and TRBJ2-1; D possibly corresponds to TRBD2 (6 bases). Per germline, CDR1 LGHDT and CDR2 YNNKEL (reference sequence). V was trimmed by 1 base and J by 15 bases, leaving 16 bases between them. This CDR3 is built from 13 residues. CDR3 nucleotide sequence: TGTGCCAGCAGCCAAGCTGTCGAGACTAGTCTGTTCTTC. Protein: CASSQAVETSLFF.

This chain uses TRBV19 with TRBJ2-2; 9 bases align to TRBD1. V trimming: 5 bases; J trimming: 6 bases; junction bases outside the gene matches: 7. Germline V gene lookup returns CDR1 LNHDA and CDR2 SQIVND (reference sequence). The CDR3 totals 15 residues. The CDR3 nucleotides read TGTGCCAGTAGTGGGGGGACAGGGCGGCCCGGGGAGCTGTTTTTT. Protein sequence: CASSGGTGRPGELFF. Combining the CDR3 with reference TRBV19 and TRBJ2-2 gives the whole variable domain DGGITQSPKYLFRKEGQNVTLSCEQNLNHDAMYWYRQDPGQGLRLIYYSQIVNDFQKGDIAEGYSVSREKKESFPLTVTSAQKNPTAFYLCASSGGTGRPGELFFGEGSRLTVL.

The CDR3 DNA sequence: TGTGCCAGCAGTTACTCCAGCGGGGGGGGCGCAGATACGCAGTATTTT. Its protein product is CASSYSSGGGADTQYF. The J gene is TRBJ2-3, the V gene TRBV6-2 or TRBV6-3, with TRBD2 identical over 10 bases. Germline values: CDR1 MNHEY, CDR2 SVGEGT. With V trimmed by 0 bases and J by 4 bases, 4 bases remained unmatched. This CDR3 has 16 amino acids.

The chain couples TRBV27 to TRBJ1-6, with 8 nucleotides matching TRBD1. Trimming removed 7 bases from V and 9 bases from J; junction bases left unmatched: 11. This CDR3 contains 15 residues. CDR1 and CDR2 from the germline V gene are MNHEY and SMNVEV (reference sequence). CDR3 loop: CASNLDRASGSPLHF. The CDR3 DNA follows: TGTGCCAGCAACTTGGACAGGGCAAGCGGTTCACCCCTCCACTTT.

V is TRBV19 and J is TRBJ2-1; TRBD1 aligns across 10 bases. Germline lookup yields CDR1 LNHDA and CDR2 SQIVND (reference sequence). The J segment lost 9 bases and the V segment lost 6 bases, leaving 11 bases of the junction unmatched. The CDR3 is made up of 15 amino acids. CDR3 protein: CASRTRDRGAGEQFF. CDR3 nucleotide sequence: TGTGCCAGTAGGACCCGGGACAGGGGCGCAGGTGAGCAGTTCTTC.

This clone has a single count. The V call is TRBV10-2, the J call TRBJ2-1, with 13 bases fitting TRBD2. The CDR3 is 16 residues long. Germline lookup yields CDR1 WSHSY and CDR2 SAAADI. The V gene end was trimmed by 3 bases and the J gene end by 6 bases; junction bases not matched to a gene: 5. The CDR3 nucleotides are TGCGCCAGCAGTGAAGGGGGGACTAGCGGGGTCAATGAGCAGTTCTTC. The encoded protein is CASSEGGTSGVNEQFF.

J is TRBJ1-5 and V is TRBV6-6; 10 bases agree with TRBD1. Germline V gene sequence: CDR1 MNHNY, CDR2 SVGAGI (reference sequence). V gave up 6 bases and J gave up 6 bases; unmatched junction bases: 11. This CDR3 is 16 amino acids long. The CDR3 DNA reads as TGTGCCAGCAGGCCGACAGGGGGCGGTGGGTCTCAGCCCCAGCATTTT. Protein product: CASRPTGGGGSQPQHF.

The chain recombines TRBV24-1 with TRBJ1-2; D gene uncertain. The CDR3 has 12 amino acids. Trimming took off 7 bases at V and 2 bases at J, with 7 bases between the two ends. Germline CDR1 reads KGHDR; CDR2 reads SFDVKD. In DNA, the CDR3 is TGTGCCACCAGCCAAGCCAACTATGGCTACACCTTC. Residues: CATSQANYGYTF.

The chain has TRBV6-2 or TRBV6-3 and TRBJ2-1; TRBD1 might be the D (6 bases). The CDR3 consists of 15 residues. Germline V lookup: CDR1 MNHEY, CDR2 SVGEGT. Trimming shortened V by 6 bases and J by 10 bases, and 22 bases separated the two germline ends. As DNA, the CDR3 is TGTGCCAGCAGCACTCAGAGGGTCAGGGGCGGCGAGCAGTTCTTC. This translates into CASSTQRVRGGEQFF.

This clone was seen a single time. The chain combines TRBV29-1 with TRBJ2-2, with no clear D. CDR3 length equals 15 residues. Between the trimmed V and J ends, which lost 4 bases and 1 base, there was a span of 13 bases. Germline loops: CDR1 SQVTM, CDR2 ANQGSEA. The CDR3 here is CSVAMVGRNTGELFF. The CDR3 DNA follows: TGCAGCGTTGCGATGGTCGGTCGGAACACCGGGGAGCTGTTTTTT.